The clone carrying this T cell receptor (beta chain) came up a few times. Its antigen is undetermined. This specimen belongs to a study of T cells after yellow fever vaccination. The germline CDR1 and CDR2 sequences are SGHTA and FQGNSA. With V trimmed by 5 bases and J by 6 bases, 19 bases remained unmatched. The CDR3 covers 18 residues. Study-level points and caveats: CD4 and CD8 compartments shared a small share of clonotypes. The secondary T-cell response peaked on day 5, not day 15, but was weaker.

The 5'RACE template-switching step produced TCR cDNA and added a universal primer site and UMIs. TCRdb used MiXCR to reprocess the 5' RACE reads, holding one entry per CDR3 protein. The table records roughly 180,000 distinct CDR3 sequences, 6.2% of them present only once. The input for sequencing was CD4+ T cells sorted from PBMCs, taken on the day of the first yellow fever vaccination. The TCR comes from a man between 18 and 29 years old who received the YFV17D yellow fever vaccine. The chain has TRBV7-2 and TRBJ1-2; 9 bases are shared with TRBD1. The CDR3 DNA reads TGTGCCAGCAGCACCACCGGGACAGGGTTTAAACTCCCCCATGGCTACACCTTC. Translating it yields CASSTTGTGFKLPHGYTF.